Presented here are 5 T cell receptor beta chains from one specimen sequenced in a study of T cells in Graves' hyperthyroidism and ophthalmopathy. TCR beta CDR3 region amplification was performed from RNA transcripts. When the TCR CDR3 underwent first-round RT-PCR, the HTBI primer set was used. TCRdb independently ran MiXCR on the multiplex PCR reads; one entry per CDR3 protein. Of 550,000 to 700,000 distinct CDR3 sequences in the sample, roughly 46% were seen once. The sequenced sample was peripheral blood or thyroid tissue (not recorded which). Receptors originate from an adult woman with Graves' disease, either hyperthyroidism or ophthalmopathy (not recorded which).

The chain carries TRBV7-9 and TRBJ1-3; no clear D gene. The V gene's germline CDR1 is SEHNR and CDR2 FQNEAQ (reference sequence). CDR3 size: 13 residues. Trimming shortened V by 4 bases and J by 10 bases, and 14 bases separated the two germline ends. The CDR3 loop is CASSSAPSGTIYF. The CDR3 DNA reads as TGTGCCAGCAGCTCGGCTCCCTCCGGGACCATATATTTT.

Points on this clonotype: This may stem from a read error, because a much larger clone lies one nucleotide away. V and J are TRBV7-9 and TRBJ2-7; D is undetermined. Germline CDR1 reads SEHNR; CDR2 reads FQNEAQ (reference sequence). The CDR3 is made up of 13 amino acids. This CDR3 is CASSESGKTQQCF. CDR3 in DNA: TGTGCCAGCAGTGAGAGTGGTAAGACGCAGCAGTGCTTC.

This clonotype was recorded at least ten times. The V call is TRBV12-3 or TRBV12-4, the J call TRBJ1-5; D not certain. The CDR3 runs 12 residues. V was shortened by 5 bases and J by 7 bases, with 9 bases between the two germline ends. Written as DNA, the CDR3 is TGTGCCAGCAGTACAACCTCCCAGCCCCAGCATTTT. This codes for CASSTTSQPQHF.

This clonotype was observed many times. The chain couples TRBV19 to TRBJ2-2; 8 bases map to TRBD2. The germline gives CDR1 LNHDA, CDR2 SQIVND (reference sequence). The CDR3 covers 16 residues. The V and J ends lost 5 bases and 6 bases, in that order; junction bases with no gene match: 11. CDR3 DNA sequence: TGTGCCAGTAGTCCCCCCGCGAGCGGGAGAGCCGGGGAGCTGTTTTTT. Translating it yields CASSPPASGRAGELFF.

As for this clonotype: The junction shows a germline mismatch at one end, possibly a read error. The chain is built from TRBV7-9 and TRBJ1-6; no definite D call. CDR1 is SEHNR and CDR2 is FQNEAQ in the germline V gene (reference sequence). This CDR3 spans 14 amino acids. The CDR3 protein is CASSPGPYNLPLHF. The DNA for the CDR3 is TGTGCCAGCAGTCCTGGCCCATACAATTTACCCCTCCACTTT.